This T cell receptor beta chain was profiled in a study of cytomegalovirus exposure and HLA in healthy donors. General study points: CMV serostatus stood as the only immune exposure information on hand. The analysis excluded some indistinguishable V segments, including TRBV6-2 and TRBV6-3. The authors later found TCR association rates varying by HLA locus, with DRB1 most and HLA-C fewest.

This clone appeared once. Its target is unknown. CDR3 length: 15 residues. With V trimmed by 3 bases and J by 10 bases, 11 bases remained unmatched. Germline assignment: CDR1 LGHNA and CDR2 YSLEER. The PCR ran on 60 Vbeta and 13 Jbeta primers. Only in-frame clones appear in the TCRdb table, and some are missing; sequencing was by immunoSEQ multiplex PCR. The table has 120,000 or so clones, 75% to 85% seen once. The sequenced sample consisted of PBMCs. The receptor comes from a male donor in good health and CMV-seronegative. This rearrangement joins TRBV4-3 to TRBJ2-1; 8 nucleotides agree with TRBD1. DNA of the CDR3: TGCGCCAGCAGCCAGGCCGGTGGACAGGGTATCGAGCAGTTCTTC. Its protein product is CASSQAGGQGIEQFF.